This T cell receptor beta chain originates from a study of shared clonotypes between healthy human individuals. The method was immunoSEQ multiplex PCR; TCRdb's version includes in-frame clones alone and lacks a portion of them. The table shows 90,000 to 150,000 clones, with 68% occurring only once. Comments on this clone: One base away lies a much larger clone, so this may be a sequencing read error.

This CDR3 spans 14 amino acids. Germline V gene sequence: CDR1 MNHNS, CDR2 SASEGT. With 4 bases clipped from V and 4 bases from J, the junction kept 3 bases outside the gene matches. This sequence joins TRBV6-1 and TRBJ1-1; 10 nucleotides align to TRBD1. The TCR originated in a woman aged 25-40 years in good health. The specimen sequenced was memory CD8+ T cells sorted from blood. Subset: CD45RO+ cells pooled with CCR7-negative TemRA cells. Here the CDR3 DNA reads TGTGCCAGCAGTGCGGGACAGGGGTCCACTGAAGCTTTCTTT. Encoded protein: CASSAGQGSTEAFF.